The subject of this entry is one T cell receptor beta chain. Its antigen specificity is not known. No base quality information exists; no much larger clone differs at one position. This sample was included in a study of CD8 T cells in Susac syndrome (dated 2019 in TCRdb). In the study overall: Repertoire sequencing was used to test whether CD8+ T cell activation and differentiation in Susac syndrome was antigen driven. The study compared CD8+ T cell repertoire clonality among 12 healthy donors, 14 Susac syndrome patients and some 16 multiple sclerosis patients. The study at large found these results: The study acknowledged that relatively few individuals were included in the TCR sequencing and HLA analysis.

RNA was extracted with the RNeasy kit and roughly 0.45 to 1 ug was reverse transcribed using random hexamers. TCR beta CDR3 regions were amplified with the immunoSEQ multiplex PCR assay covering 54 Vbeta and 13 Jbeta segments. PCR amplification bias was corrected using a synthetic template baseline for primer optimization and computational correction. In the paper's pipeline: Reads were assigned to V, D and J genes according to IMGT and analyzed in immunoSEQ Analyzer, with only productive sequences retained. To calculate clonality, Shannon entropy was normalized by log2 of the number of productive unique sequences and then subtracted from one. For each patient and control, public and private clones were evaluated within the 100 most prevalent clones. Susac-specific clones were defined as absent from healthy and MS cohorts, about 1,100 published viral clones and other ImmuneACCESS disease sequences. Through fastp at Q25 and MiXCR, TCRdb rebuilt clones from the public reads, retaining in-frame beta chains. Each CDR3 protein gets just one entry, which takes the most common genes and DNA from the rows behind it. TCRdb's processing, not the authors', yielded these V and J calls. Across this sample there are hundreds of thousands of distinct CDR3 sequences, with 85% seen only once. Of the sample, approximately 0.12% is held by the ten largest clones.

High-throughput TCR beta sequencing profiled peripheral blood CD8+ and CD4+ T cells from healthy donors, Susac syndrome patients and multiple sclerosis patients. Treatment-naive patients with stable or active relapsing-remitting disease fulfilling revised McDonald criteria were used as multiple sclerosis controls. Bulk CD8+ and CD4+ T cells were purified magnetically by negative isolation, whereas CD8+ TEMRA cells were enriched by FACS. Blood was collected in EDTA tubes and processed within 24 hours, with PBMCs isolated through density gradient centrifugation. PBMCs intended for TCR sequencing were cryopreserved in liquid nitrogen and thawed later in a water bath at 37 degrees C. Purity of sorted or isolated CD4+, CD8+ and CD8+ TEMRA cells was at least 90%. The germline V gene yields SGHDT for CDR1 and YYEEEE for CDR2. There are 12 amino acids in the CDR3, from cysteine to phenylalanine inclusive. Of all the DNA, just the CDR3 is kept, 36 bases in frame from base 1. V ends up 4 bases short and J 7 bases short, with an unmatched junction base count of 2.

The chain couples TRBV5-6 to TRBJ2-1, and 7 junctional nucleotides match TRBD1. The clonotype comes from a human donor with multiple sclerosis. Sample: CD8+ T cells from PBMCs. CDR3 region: CASSQTGNEQFF. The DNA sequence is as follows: TGTGCCAGCAGCCAGACAGGGAATGAGCAGTTCTTC.